This T cell receptor beta chain was retrieved from a study of blood T cell repertoires in COVID-19. Study-level background: The origin of the acute and convalescent COVID-19 samples was the United States, Italy and Spain. Sources were T cells, B-cell-depleted T cells, or PBMCs; the material itself was cDNA or gDNA.

Authors' analysis steps: Nucleated cell counts were estimated from reference gene primer amplification. Sequencing used immunoSEQ multiplex PCR; TCRdb keeps in-frame clones, though not all of them. V and J calls and clone size are as listed in that table; D and trimming were resolved from the DNA. Of some 200,000 clones in the sample, 70% to 90% were seen once. There are 16 residues in the CDR3. Trimming took 0 bases from V and 4 from J; bases not matched to a gene: 7. CDR1 MNHEY and CDR2 SVGEGT come from the germline V gene. Material for sequencing was peripheral blood. The sequence was obtained from a young woman who had recovered from COVID-19. The chain employs TRBV6-2 or TRBV6-3 and TRBJ2-3; 7 bases line up with TRBD1. Here the CDR3 reads CASSYSTGRGADTQYF. CDR3 sequence (DNA): TGTGCCAGCAGTTACTCGACAGGGAGAGGGGCAGATACGCAGTATTTT.